These T cell receptor beta chains were read from a single sample in a study of blood T cell repertoires in COVID-19. The assay was immunoSEQ multiplex PCR, and TCRdb's table has in-frame clones only and misses some. The sample shows 95,000 to 120,000 clones, around 81% of them seen only once. Sequenced material: peripheral blood. The receptors here all came from a woman between 70 and 85 years old with acute or convalescent COVID-19. The CDR3 runs from the conserved cysteine through the conserved F or W. The order of the fields is V gene, J gene, D gene, clone size, CDR3 protein, CDR3 DNA. A D gene is named only where the DNA matches it firmly. Where a row states a size, it is once, few, many or the class of an expanded clone; other rows omit it.

V: TRBV18; J: TRBJ2-3; D: NA; size: once; CDR3: CASSPPDSRDSISTDTQYF; DNA: TGTGCCAGCTCACCACCTGACTCGAGGGACTCGATAAGCACAGATACGCAGTATTTT
V: TRBV5-1; J: TRBJ2-1; D: TRBD1; size: NA; CDR3: CASSRTGGAATYNEQFF; DNA: TGCGCCAGCAGCCGGACAGGGGGCGCAGCCACCTACAATGAGCAGTTCTTC
V: TRBV6-5; J: TRBJ1-6; D: TRBD1; size: NA; CDR3: CASSLTGNNSPLHF; DNA: TGTGCCAGCAGCCTGACAGGGAATAATTCACCCCTCCACTTT
V: TRBV6-5; J: TRBJ2-3; D: TRBD1; size: NA; CDR3: CASSYSKDRVTDTQYF; DNA: TGTGCCAGCAGTTACTCCAAGGACAGGGTCACAGATACGCAGTATTTT
V: TRBV7-9; J: TRBJ2-6; D: NA; size: NA; CDR3: CASSLGRPGANVLTF; DNA: TGTGCCAGCAGCTTAGGCAGGCCTGGGGCCAACGTCCTGACTTTC
V: TRBV24-1; J: TRBJ1-5; D: NA; size: NA; CDR3: CATSEPGTPEGNQPQHF; DNA: TGTGCCACCAGTGAACCTGGGACACCCGAGGGCAATCAGCCCCAGCATTTT
V: TRBV4-3; J: TRBJ1-1; D: NA; size: NA; CDR3: CASSQDLLVGETRGNTEAFF; DNA: TGCGCCAGCAGCCAAGACTTATTAGTTGGGGAAACAAGGGGGAACACTGAAGCTTTCTTT
V: TRBV18; J: TRBJ2-1; D: TRBD2; size: NA; CDR3: CASSPGLAGGFNEQFF; DNA: TGTGCCAGCTCACCCGGACTAGCGGGAGGGTTCAATGAGCAGTTCTTC
V: TRBV7-2; J: TRBJ2-3; D: TRBD2; size: NA; CDR3: CASSRVAGDSDTQYF; DNA: TGTGCCAGCAGTCGAGTAGCGGGGGATTCAGATACGCAGTATTTT
V: TRBV28; J: TRBJ2-2; D: TRBD2; size: once; CDR3: CASSHRRTSGTGELFF; DNA: TGTGCCAGCAGTCATCGCCGGACTAGCGGAACCGGGGAGCTGTTTTTT
V: TRBV19; J: TRBJ2-6; D: NA; size: NA; CDR3: CASSITRGPGANVLTF; DNA: TGTGCCAGTAGTATCACCAGAGGGCCTGGGGCCAACGTCCTGACTTTC
V: TRBV10-3; J: TRBJ1-5; D: NA; size: once; CDR3: CAISGTAQPQHF; DNA: TGTGCCATCAGTGGGACAGCACAGCCCCAGCATTTT
V: TRBV6-5; J: TRBJ1-3; D: TRBD1; size: few; CDR3: CASSINRGSGNTIYF; DNA: TGTGCCAGCAGCATTAACAGGGGTAGTGGAAACACCATATATTTT
V: TRBV2; J: TRBJ2-7; D: TRBD2; size: NA; CDR3: CASSETRPSGAFYEQYF; DNA: TGTGCCAGCAGTGAAACCCGGCCTAGCGGGGCATTCTACGAGCAGTACTTC
V: TRBV11-2; J: TRBJ2-1; D: TRBD2; size: NA; CDR3: CASSGWGGRGEQFF; DNA: TGTGCCAGCAGCGGCTGGGGGGGAAGAGGCGAGCAGTTCTTC
V: TRBV3-1/TRBV3-2; J: TRBJ2-7; D: NA; size: NA; CDR3: CASSPTVSSYEQYF; DNA: TGTGCCAGCAGCCCCACGGTGTCCTCCTACGAGCAGTACTTC
V: TRBV27; J: TRBJ2-7; D: NA; size: NA; CDR3: CASGFPLRGYEQYF; DNA: TGTGCCAGCGGATTTCCGCTCCGGGGTTACGAGCAGTACTTC
V: TRBV5-1; J: TRBJ2-5; D: NA; size: NA; CDR3: CASSPGGGGLGETQYF; DNA: TGCGCCAGCAGCCCTGGCGGAGGGGGCTTAGGAGAGACCCAGTACTTC
V: TRBV6-5; J: TRBJ1-3; D: NA; size: NA; CDR3: CASGRLGNTIYF; DNA: TGTGCCAGCGGGCGCCTCGGAAACACCATATATTTT
V: TRBV7-9; J: TRBJ2-7; D: NA; size: NA; CDR3: CASSLVSGGGGYEQYF; DNA: TGTGCCAGCAGCTTAGTGTCCGGCGGGGGCGGCTACGAGCAGTACTTC
V: TRBV6-1; J: TRBJ1-5; D: NA; size: NA; CDR3: CASSEREDRPQHF; DNA: TGTGCCAGCAGTGAACGGGAGGATCGGCCCCAGCATTTT
V: TRBV7-3; J: TRBJ2-1; D: TRBD2; size: NA; CDR3: CASNLHSSGPPYNEQFF; DNA: TGTGCCAGCAACTTGCATTCTAGCGGGCCCCCTTACAATGAGCAGTTCTTC
V: TRBV5-6; J: TRBJ1-2; D: NA; size: NA; CDR3: CASSLQGNYGYTF; DNA: TGTGCCAGCAGCTTACAGGGCAACTATGGCTACACCTTC
V: TRBV5-1; J: TRBJ2-6; D: NA; size: NA; CDR3: CASSWGDVSSGANVLTF; DNA: TGCGCCAGCAGCTGGGGGGACGTAAGCTCTGGGGCCAACGTCCTGACTTTC
V: TRBV6-2/TRBV6-3; J: TRBJ2-3; D: TRBD1; size: NA; CDR3: CASSDRDRNTDTQYF; DNA: TGTGCCAGCAGTGACAGGGACAGAAACACAGATACGCAGTATTTT
V: TRBV2; J: TRBJ2-2; D: NA; size: NA; CDR3: CASTLLPAPNTGELFF; DNA: TGTGCCAGCACCCTTCTACCTGCTCCGAACACCGGGGAGCTGTTTTTT
V: TRBV30; J: TRBJ2-3; D: NA; size: NA; CDR3: CAWRRAGTATSTDTQYF; DNA: TGTGCCTGGAGGAGGGCGGGGACAGCTACTAGCACAGATACGCAGTATTTT
V: TRBV19; J: TRBJ1-1; D: NA; size: NA; CDR3: CASSTYTEAFF; DNA: TGTGCCAGTAGTACCTACACTGAAGCTTTCTTT
V: TRBV13; J: TRBJ2-5; D: TRBD2; size: NA; CDR3: CASSSGTSGTQETQYF; DNA: TGTGCCAGCAGTTCCGGGACTAGCGGGACCCAAGAGACCCAGTACTTC
V: TRBV4-1; J: TRBJ1-1; D: NA; size: NA; CDR3: CASSLRGGTEAFF; DNA: TGCGCCAGCAGCCTCCGGGGGGGGACTGAAGCTTTCTTT
V: TRBV25-1; J: TRBJ2-5; D: TRBD2; size: once; CDR3: CASSVAGRSKETQYF; DNA: TGTGCCAGCAGTGTAGCGGGCAGATCTAAAGAGACCCAGTACTTC
V: TRBV14; J: TRBJ1-6; D: TRBD1; size: NA; CDR3: CASSNRDRVFDSPLHF; DNA: TGTGCCAGCAGCAACCGGGACAGGGTTTTTGACTCACCCCTCCACTTT
V: TRBV19; J: TRBJ1-2; D: TRBD1; size: NA; CDR3: CASRHTGGSGYTF; DNA: TGTGCCAGCCGACATACAGGGGGAAGTGGCTACACCTTC
V: TRBV28; J: TRBJ2-5; D: NA; size: NA; CDR3: CASTTSGTQETQYF; DNA: TGTGCCAGCACGACGAGCGGGACACAAGAGACCCAGTACTTC
V: TRBV19; J: TRBJ1-5; D: TRBD1; size: NA; CDR3: CASSPSSFPGQRNQPQHF; DNA: TGTGCCAGTAGTCCTTCATCTTTCCCGGGACAGAGGAATCAGCCCCAGCATTTT
V: TRBV30; J: TRBJ1-2; D: NA; size: few; CDR3: CAWSVMAGIRDSGGYTF; DNA: TGTGCCTGGAGTGTAATGGCAGGAATTAGAGATTCGGGAGGCTACACCTTC
V: TRBV6-2/TRBV6-3; J: TRBJ1-1; D: TRBD1; size: NA; CDR3: CASSTLTGGTEAFF; DNA: TGTGCCAGCAGTACCCTGACAGGGGGCACTGAAGCTTTCTTT
V: TRBV24-1; J: TRBJ1-2; D: TRBD1; size: NA; CDR3: CATSDDDRVHGYTF; DNA: TGTGCCACCAGTGATGATGACAGGGTTCATGGCTACACCTTC
V: TRBV5-1; J: TRBJ1-1; D: NA; size: NA; CDR3: CASSFGALQSPEAFF; DNA: TGCGCCAGCAGCTTTGGAGCCCTCCAAAGCCCTGAAGCTTTCTTT
V: TRBV7-3; J: TRBJ1-1; D: NA; size: NA; CDR3: CASSLTRVNTEAFF; DNA: TGTGCCAGCAGCTTAACCAGGGTGAACACTGAAGCTTTCTTT
V: TRBV5-4; J: TRBJ2-1; D: TRBD2; size: NA; CDR3: CASSWAGTSLDLLYNEQFF; DNA: TGTGCCAGCAGCTGGGCCGGGACTAGCCTTGACCTTCTATACAATGAGCAGTTCTTC
V: TRBV28; J: TRBJ2-7; D: NA; size: NA; CDR3: CASSPKGKRLSYEQYF; DNA: TGTGCCAGCAGCCCGAAGGGGAAGCGCCTCTCCTACGAGCAGTACTTC
V: TRBV28; J: TRBJ1-2; D: TRBD1; size: NA; CDR3: CASSSGTGNYGYTF; DNA: TGTGCCAGCAGTTCCGGGACAGGGAACTATGGCTACACCTTC
V: TRBV3-1/TRBV3-2; J: TRBJ1-4; D: TRBD1; size: few; CDR3: CASSQDGQVGNEKLFF; DNA: TGTGCCAGCAGCCAGGATGGACAGGTGGGAAATGAAAAACTGTTTTTT
V: TRBV6-5; J: TRBJ2-5; D: TRBD2; size: NA; CDR3: CATGRMETQYF; DNA: TGTGCCACCGGGAGGATGGAGACCCAGTACTTC